This paragraph reports one TCR beta chain. The CDR3 spans 16 residues. The ends were cut back, 0 bases at V and 4 bases at J, with 13 bases in the middle. Germline-derived CDR1 and CDR2 are MNHEY and SVGAGI. The data were obtained in a study of shared clonotypes between healthy human individuals. Sequenced by immunoSEQ multiplex PCR; TCRdb stores in-frame clones only, minus some. The repertoire holds about 1 million clones, 65% to 80% seen once, with 1.4% in the top ten. This TCR derives from a man between 18 and 35 years old in good health. V is TRBV6-5 and J is TRBJ2-1; tentatively, D is TRBD1 or TRBD2 (5 bases each). Sequencing input: memory CD4+ T cells sorted from blood. Subset specified: CD45RA-negative fraction. DNA for the CDR3: TGTGCCAGCAGTTACTCTGGGGGATCAGGATACAATGAGCAGTTCTTC. Amino acids: CASSYSGGSGYNEQFF.